The present entry profiles one TCR beta chain with its context. A single count supports this clone. No antigen is known for it. No quality values exist for individual bases; no much larger clone is one base distant. This specimen comes from a study of T cell changes during pregnancy in multiple sclerosis (dated by TCRdb to about 2019). Study-wide context: The study examined how the T cell repertoire changed over the course of pregnancy in women with multiple sclerosis.

CDR1 and CDR2 (SGHTA, FQGNSA) derive from the germline V gene. V and J are truncated by 1 base and 9 bases respectively, leaving an intervening sequence of 13 bases. From the cysteine through the phenylalanine, the CDR3 covers 14 amino acids. The kept DNA is CDR3 alone, 42 bases in frame from the first base. The method behind the library was the immunoSEQ multiplex PCR assay. TCRdb stores this immuneACCESS table with in-frame sequences only. Part of the clones is absent; in the studies checked, under half of the shortfall reflects unresolved V genes, and no reason is known for the rest. This sample comprises 56,000 or so clones, about 91% of them detected only once. Under 2% of the sample rests with the top ten.

The source was peripheral blood, collected after pregnancy. The chain couples TRBV7-2 to TRBJ1-5; possibly the D gene is TRBD1, per 6 matching bases. The TCR was taken from a female donor with multiple sclerosis, enrolled in a pregnancy study. The CDR3 corresponds to CASSLGGLPRPQHF. DNA sequence: TGTGCCAGCAGCTTAGGGGGGCTCCCGCGGCCCCAGCATTTT.